Listed below are T cell receptor beta chains from one sample, sequenced in a study of blood T cell repertoires in COVID-19. Sequenced by immunoSEQ multiplex PCR; TCRdb stores in-frame clones only, minus some. Of around 310,000 clones in the sample, around 87% are singletons; the top ten hold more than 3%. Sequenced: peripheral blood. These receptors originate from a woman aged 50 to 60 with active or convalescent COVID-19. CDR3s include the opening cysteine and the closing phenylalanine or tryptophan. Each record gives: D gene, clone size, V gene, J gene, CDR3 protein, CDR3 DNA. D genes are given only for firm matches. Not all rows give a size; the values are once, few, many and, for expanded clones, a class.

>TRBD1|-|TRBV3-1/TRBV3-2|TRBJ1-4
CASSTGQGLMVEKLFF
TGTGCCAGCAGCACGGGACAGGGTTTAATGGTTGAAAAACTGTTTTTT
>-|-|TRBV19|TRBJ1-1
CASSITQTGNTEAFF
TGTGCCAGTAGTATAACCCAGACGGGGAACACTGAAGCTTTCTTT
>TRBD1|few|TRBV7-9|TRBJ2-5
CASGAGTGLLETQYF
TGTGCCAGCGGAGCCGGGACAGGGCTTTTGGAGACCCAGTACTTC
>TRBD2|-|TRBV28|TRBJ2-7
CASSFPGTSGYEQYF
TGTGCCAGCAGTTTCCCCGGGACTAGTGGGTACGAGCAGTACTTC
>TRBD1|-|TRBV11-2|TRBJ2-6
CASSSTGQGGVLTF
TGTGCCAGCAGCTCCACAGGACAGGGCGGCGTCCTGACTTTC
>TRBD1|-|TRBV28|TRBJ2-7
CASSKTGEIYEQYF
TGTGCCAGCAGTAAGACAGGGGAAATCTACGAGCAGTACTTC
>-|-|TRBV11-3|TRBJ1-1
CASSPDKRNTEAFF
TGTGCCAGCAGCCCAGACAAAAGGAACACTGAAGCTTTCTTT
>-|-|TRBV5-1|TRBJ1-1
CASSFEGPTEAFF
TGCGCCAGCAGCTTCGAGGGCCCCACTGAAGCTTTCTTT
>-|-|TRBV19|TRBJ1-5
CASRSVRREHNQPQHF
TGTGCCAGTAGGTCGGTCCGGCGGGAACACAATCAGCCCCAGCATTTT
>-|-|TRBV5-1|TRBJ2-7
CASRTGYEQYF
TGCGCCAGCAGAACAGGCTACGAGCAGTACTTC
>-|-|TRBV25-1|TRBJ2-2
CASSEGGRPNTGELFF
TGTGCCAGCAGTGAGGGGGGTCGACCGAACACCGGGGAGCTGTTTTTT
>-|-|TRBV6-5|TRBJ2-7
CASRAGLTPGEQYF
TGTGCCAGCAGGGCCGGGCTCACTCCAGGGGAGCAGTACTTC
>TRBD1|few|TRBV4-1|TRBJ1-2
CASSLLPGQGTTSYGYTF
TGCGCCAGCAGCCTTCTTCCGGGACAGGGGACTACGAGCTATGGCTACACCTTC
>TRBD1|-|TRBV5-1|TRBJ2-1
CASTILSGQGAMEQFF
TGCGCCAGCACCATATTGAGCGGACAGGGGGCCATGGAGCAGTTCTTC
>TRBD2|-|TRBV4-2|TRBJ2-1
CASSPSGSSSYNEQFF
TGTGCCAGCAGCCCTAGCGGGAGCAGCTCCTACAATGAGCAGTTCTTC
>TRBD1|few|TRBV5-1|TRBJ2-7
CASSSVTGGKYEQYF
TGCGCCAGCAGCTCGGTGACAGGGGGCAAGTACGAGCAGTACTTC
>TRBD1|-|TRBV7-7|TRBJ1-1
CASSLDRGTEAFF
TGTGCTAGCAGCTTAGACAGGGGCACTGAAGCTTTCTTT
>-|-|TRBV6-4|TRBJ1-1
CAIPLGSKREAFF
TGTGCCATTCCCCTCGGCAGCAAGCGTGAAGCTTTCTTT